This T cell receptor beta chain is drawn from a study of tumor and adjacent non-tumor tissue in lung cancer. In the study overall: On average, productive TCRbeta reads reached about 4.4 million per sample. Study outcomes and limitations: Tumor repertoires had a smaller top 100 clone share than normal lung. Compared with tumor, normal lung showed significantly lower TCR diversity.

V was shortened by 8 bases and J by 3 bases, with 16 bases between the two germline ends. CDR3 length: 14 residues. Germline V gene sequence: CDR1 MNHEY, CDR2 SVGAGI. Regarding this clonotype: Its target is unknown.

This sample's RNA came from whole unsorted tissue. Donors were chemotherapy-naive, newly diagnosed lung cancer surgical patients in China, August–late 2014. A modified ARM-PCR protocol with three rounds of nested PCR amplified TCRbeta. TCRdb passed the multiplex PCR reads through MiXCR, listing each CDR3 protein once. The table records about 70,000 distinct CDR3 sequences, around 73% of them present only once. Sequencing input: lung tumor tissue. This clonotype was sampled from a man between 60 and 75 years old with non-small cell lung cancer. This chain connects TRBV6-5 to TRBJ1-1; D perhaps matches TRBD1 (5 bases). For the CDR3, the DNA is TGTGCCAGCGGGGCAGCACTGATGTACACTGAAGCTTTCTTT. Translating gives CASGAALMYTEAFF.